Listed below are T cell receptor beta chains from one sample, sequenced in a study of blood T cell repertoires in COVID-19. The table came from immunoSEQ multiplex PCR; TCRdb's copy has only in-frame clones and leaves some out. The table lists just under 60,000 clones, around 82% of them singletons. The material sequenced was peripheral blood. Source of these receptors: a man aged 80 or over with COVID-19, enrolled during active disease. The CDR3 runs from the conserved cysteine through the conserved F or W. The D gene is left open where the match is weak. Clone size is stated in some rows and not others, as once, few, many or a class when expanded.

once | TRBJ1-2 | 17 | TRBV4-3 | - | TGCGCCAGCAGCCTCTCGGCTGCACCCGGAGACCGGTATGGCTACACCTTC | CASSLSAAPGDRYGYTF
- | TRBJ2-3 | 16 | TRBV5-8 | TRBD2 | TGTGCCAGCAGCTTGGGACTAGCGGGAGTAACAGATACGCAGTATTTT | CASSLGLAGVTDTQYF
- | TRBJ1-4 | 15 | TRBV27 | - | TGTGCCAGCAGTTTACAGGGCACAACTAATGAAAAACTGTTTTTT | CASSLQGTTNEKLFF
- | TRBJ1-4 | 14 | TRBV15 | TRBD1 | TGTGCCACCAGCAGAGGTGGGGACAGCGAAAAACTGTTTTTT | CATSRGGDSEKLFF
- | TRBJ1-1 | 15 | TRBV5-1 | TRBD1 | TGCGCCAGCAGTTACGATGGACAGGCGAACACTGAAGCTTTCTTT | CASSYDGQANTEAFF
- | TRBJ1-2 | 14 | TRBV7-2 | TRBD1 | TGTGCCAGCAGCCCGACAGGGGGCACCTATGGCTACACCTTC | CASSPTGGTYGYTF
- | TRBJ1-2 | 13 | TRBV12-3/TRBV12-4 | - | TGTGCCAGCGGAGGACAGAACCCCTATGGCTACACCTTC | CASGGQNPYGYTF
- | TRBJ1-2 | 14 | TRBV9 | - | TGTGCCAGCAGCGTGGCAGGGTCCTTTGTTAGCTACACCTTC | CASSVAGSFVSYTF
- | TRBJ1-2 | 15 | TRBV5-6 | - | TGTGCCAGCACCCGAGGTTTGGAGGGCCCCTATGGCTACACCTTC | CASTRGLEGPYGYTF
- | TRBJ1-5 | 15 | TRBV6-5 | - | TGTGCCAGCAGCGTCGACTTTACCTCTAATCAGCCCCAGCATTTT | CASSVDFTSNQPQHF
once | TRBJ2-3 | 13 | TRBV4-3 | - | TGCGCCAGCAGCCAAGATGTCGCAGATACGCAGTATTTT | CASSQDVADTQYF
- | TRBJ1-4 | 14 | TRBV2 | TRBD1 | TGTGCCAGCAGTGGACAGGGACCTAATGAAAAACTGTTTTTT | CASSGQGPNEKLFF
once | TRBJ1-5 | 16 | TRBV6-2/TRBV6-3 | - | TGTGCCAGCAGCCGCTTCCCGGGGGGGTCGCATCAGCCCCAGCATTTT | CASSRFPGGSHQPQHF
- | TRBJ1-2 | 13 | TRBV10-3 | TRBD1 | TGTGCCAGCACCGGGACAGGGGGCGATGGCTACACCTTC | CASTGTGGDGYTF
many | TRBJ1-5 | 15 | TRBV9 | - | TGTGCCAGCAGCAAGTCGATAGAACCAAATCAGCCCCAGCATTTT | CASSKSIEPNQPQHF
few | TRBJ2-7 | 13 | TRBV6-2/TRBV6-3 | - | TGTGCCAGCAGCCCTCCCGGGAACTACGAGCAGTACTTC | CASSPPGNYEQYF
- | TRBJ1-4 | 19 | TRBV4-2 | - | TGTGCCAGCAGCCAAGATCCGGCAGGGTCAGGGGCAACTAATGAAAAACTGTTTTTT | CASSQDPAGSGATNEKLFF
- | TRBJ1-2 | 17 | TRBV7-2 | TRBD1 | TGTGCCAGCAGCTCGCCGGACAGGGGAATCGGTTTAAATGGCTACACCTTC | CASSSPDRGIGLNGYTF
- | TRBJ1-1 | 17 | TRBV10-1 | TRBD1 | TGCGCCAGCAGTTGGCGCCGGGACAGGGGGCAGTACACTGAAGCTTTCTTT | CASSWRRDRGQYTEAFF
- | TRBJ2-5 | 16 | TRBV3-1/TRBV3-2 | TRBD2 | TGTGCCAGCAGCCAAGGGCTAGCGGGAGCCCAAGAGACCCAGTACTTC | CASSQGLAGAQETQYF
- | TRBJ2-3 | 12 | TRBV6-6 | - | TGTGCCAGTGGGGGGAGTTCAGATACGCAGTATTTT | CASGGSSDTQYF
- | TRBJ1-4 | 15 | TRBV5-1 | - | TGCGCCAGCAGCTTGCCCGAGGCAACTAATGAAAAACTGTTTTTT | CASSLPEATNEKLFF
- | TRBJ2-7 | 16 | TRBV27 | - | TGTGCCAGCAGTCTTTTCTCGCCGGGGCAGGAGGGCGAGCAGTACTTC | CASSLFSPGQEGEQYF
- | TRBJ1-3 | 14 | TRBV19 | - | TGTGCCAGTATTGGGCAGGGCTCTGGAAACACCATATATTTT | CASIGQGSGNTIYF
- | TRBJ1-6 | 14 | TRBV24-1 | - | TGTGCCACCAGTGATGGCCCCAACAATTCACCCCTCCACTTT | CATSDGPNNSPLHF
- | TRBJ2-2 | 17 | TRBV15 | TRBD2 | TGTGCCACCAGCAGATTGGGAAGCGGGAGGGCCGACGGGGAGCTGTTTTTT | CATSRLGSGRADGELFF
- | TRBJ1-3 | 17 | TRBV30 | TRBD1 | TGTGCCTGGGAATATGGACAGGGCCTCCTCTCTGGAAACACCATATATTTT | CAWEYGQGLLSGNTIYF
- | TRBJ1-5 | 15 | TRBV15 | TRBD1 | TGTGCCACCAGCAGACGGGGGACAGGGGGGGAGCCCCAGCATTTT | CATSRRGTGGEPQHF
- | TRBJ1-2 | 12 | TRBV6-2/TRBV6-3 | - | TGTGCCAGCAGTTCACAGGGAGTGGGCTACACCTTC | CASSSQGVGYTF
- | TRBJ1-2 | 15 | TRBV11-1 | TRBD1 | TGTGCCAGCAGCTTGGTCGACAGGGGCTCAGTCGGCTACACCTTC | CASSLVDRGSVGYTF
- | TRBJ1-4 | 14 | TRBV19 | TRBD1 | TGTGCCAGTAGTCCCACAGGGGGCTTTGAAAAACTGTTTTTT | CASSPTGGFEKLFF
- | TRBJ1-5 | 15 | TRBV6-6 | TRBD1 | TGTGCCAGCAGTTCCGGGACAGGGAGCAATCAGCCCCAGCATTTT | CASSSGTGSNQPQHF
once | TRBJ1-1 | 14 | TRBV28 | - | TGTGCCAGCAGTCCCAGCCGGGGGGCGACTGAAGCTTTCTTT | CASSPSRGATEAFF
- | TRBJ1-5 | 16 | TRBV7-8 | - | TGTGCCAGCAGCTTTGCGGGGTTCGACGGGAATCAGCCCCAGCATTTT | CASSFAGFDGNQPQHF
- | TRBJ1-5 | 16 | TRBV24-1 | - | TGTGCCACCAGTGGGGGTGGCGGGACGGGGGGTCAGCCCCAGCATTTT | CATSGGGGTGGQPQHF
- | TRBJ2-1 | 14 | TRBV11-3 | - | TGTGCCAGCAGCTTAGCAGGGGCCAAGGGTGAGCAGTTCTTC | CASSLAGAKGEQFF
- | TRBJ2-1 | 16 | TRBV24-1 | TRBD2 | TGTGCCACCAGTGATTTACGGGGGGTGAGACACAATGAGCAGTTCTTC | CATSDLRGVRHNEQFF
- | TRBJ1-5 | 14 | TRBV5-1 | - | TGCGCCAGCAGCTTAGCAGGGTTCAATCAGCCCCAGCATTTT | CASSLAGFNQPQHF
- | TRBJ2-6 | 15 | TRBV2 | - | TGTGCCAGCAGTGAAGGGCTCTCTGGGGCCAACGTCCTGACTTTC | CASSEGLSGANVLTF
- | TRBJ2-3 | 17 | TRBV27 | TRBD2 | TGTGCCAGCAGTTTGGTACTAGCGGGGCCCCCGACAGATACGCAGTATTTT | CASSLVLAGPPTDTQYF
few | TRBJ2-3 | 15 | TRBV9 | TRBD1 | TGTGCCAGCAGCGACGGGACAGGGGGCACAGATACGCAGTATTTT | CASSDGTGGTDTQYF
- | TRBJ2-3 | 16 | TRBV5-1 | TRBD2 | TGCGCCAGCAGCCCCCCACTAGCGGGAGCTGGTGATACGCAGTATTTT | CASSPPLAGAGDTQYF